This TCR beta chain was identified in a study of blood T cells in healthy people across ages. Study-level findings and limits: TCR beta diversity correlated strongly with naive T cell percentage. Because donor CMV status was unknown, expanded clonotype changes were possibly confounded.

Germline CDR1 MGHDK, CDR2 SYGVNS. This CDR3 spans 15 amino acids. Losses at the gene ends were 6 bases for V and 5 bases for J; bases not matched to a gene: 10. Primed by a sample-barcoded 5' primer and a J-beta primer mix, a second PCR proceeded for 7 to 11 cycles. TCRdb called the 5' RACE reads again in MiXCR, with one record for every CDR3 protein. The sample holds about 670,000 distinct CDR3 sequences, 35% to 50% seen once. As to this clonotype: The target antigen is unknown.

The clonotype comes from a man older than 75 in good health. The sample taken for sequencing was blood. This sequence joins TRBV25-1 and TRBJ2-3, with TRBD2 identical over 8 bases. The DNA of the CDR3 is TGTGCCAGCAGCACCCGGGGGGGCCTGATAGATACGCAGTATTTT. Amino acids: CASSTRGGLIDTQYF.